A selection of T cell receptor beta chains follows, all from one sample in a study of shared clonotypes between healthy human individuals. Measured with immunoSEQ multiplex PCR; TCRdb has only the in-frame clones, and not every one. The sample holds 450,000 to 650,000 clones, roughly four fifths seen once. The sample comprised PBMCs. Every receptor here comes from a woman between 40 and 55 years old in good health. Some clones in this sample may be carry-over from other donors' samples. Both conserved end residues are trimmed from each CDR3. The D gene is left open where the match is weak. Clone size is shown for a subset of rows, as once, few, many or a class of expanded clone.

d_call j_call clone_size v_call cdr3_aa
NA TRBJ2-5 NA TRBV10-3 AISDPRAGWETQY
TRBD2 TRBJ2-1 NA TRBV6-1 ASSEALAGGVNEQF
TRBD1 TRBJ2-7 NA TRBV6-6 ASSDRGHLYEQY
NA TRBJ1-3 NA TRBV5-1 ASSLTHSGNTIY
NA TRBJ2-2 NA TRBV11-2 ASSARSGLGELF
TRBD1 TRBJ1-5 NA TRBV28 ASSLRSGGGQPQH
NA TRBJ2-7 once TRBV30 AWRRGDLLNEQY
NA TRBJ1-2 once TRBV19 ASSVSRDVYGYT
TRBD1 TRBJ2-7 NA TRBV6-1 ASRAMVTGSYEQY
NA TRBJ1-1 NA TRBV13 ASSLRLGPEAF
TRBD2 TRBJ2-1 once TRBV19 ASSIAGGFNNEQF
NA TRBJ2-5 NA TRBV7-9 ASNLNQETQY
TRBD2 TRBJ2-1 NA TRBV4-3 ASSQEFQRGYNEQF
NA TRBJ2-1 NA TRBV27 ASSFGRSSYNEQF
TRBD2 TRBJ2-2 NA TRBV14 ASSQRLLGGTGELF
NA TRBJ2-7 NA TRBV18 ASSPAGQSYEQY
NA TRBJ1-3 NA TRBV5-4 ASSLMGTGNTIY
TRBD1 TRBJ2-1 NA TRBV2 ASIVQGRNEQF
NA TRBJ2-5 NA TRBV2 ASSEGDGMYQETQY
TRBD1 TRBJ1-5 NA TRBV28 ASSQTGGARQPQH
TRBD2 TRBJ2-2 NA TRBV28 ASALGGGRITGELF
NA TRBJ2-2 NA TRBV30 AWSTYLGGTAGTGELF